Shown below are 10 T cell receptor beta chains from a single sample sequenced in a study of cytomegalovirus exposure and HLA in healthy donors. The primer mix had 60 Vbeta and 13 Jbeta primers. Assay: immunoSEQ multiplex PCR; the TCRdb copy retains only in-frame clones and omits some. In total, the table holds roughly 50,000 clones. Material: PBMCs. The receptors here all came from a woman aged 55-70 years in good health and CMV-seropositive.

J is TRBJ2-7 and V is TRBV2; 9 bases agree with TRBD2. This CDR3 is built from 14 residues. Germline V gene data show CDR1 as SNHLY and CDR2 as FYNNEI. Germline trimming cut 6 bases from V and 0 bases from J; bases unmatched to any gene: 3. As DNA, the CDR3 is TGTGCCAGCAGAGATAGCGGGGGCTCCTACGAGCAGTACTTC. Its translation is CASRDSGGSYEQYF. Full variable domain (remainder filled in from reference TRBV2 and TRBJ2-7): EPEVTQTPSHQVTQMGQEVILRCVPISNHLYFYWYRQILGQKVEFLVSFYNNEISEKSEIFDDQFSVERPDGSNFTLKIRSTKLEDSAMYFCASRDSGGSYEQYFGPGTRLTVT.

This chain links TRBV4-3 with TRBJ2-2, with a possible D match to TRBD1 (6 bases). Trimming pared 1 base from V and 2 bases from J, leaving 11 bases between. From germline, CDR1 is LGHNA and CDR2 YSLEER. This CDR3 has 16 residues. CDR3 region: CASSQALTGNTGELFF. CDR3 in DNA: TGCGCCAGCAGCCAAGCGTTGACAGGCAACACCGGGGAGCTGTTTTTT.

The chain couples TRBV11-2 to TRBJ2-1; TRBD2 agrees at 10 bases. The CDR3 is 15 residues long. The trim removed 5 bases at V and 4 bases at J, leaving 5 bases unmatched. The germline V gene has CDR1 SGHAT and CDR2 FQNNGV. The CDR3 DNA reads TGTGCCAGCAGCCCTCTAGCGGGGGATTACAATGAGCAGTTCTTC. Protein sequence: CASSPLAGDYNEQFF.

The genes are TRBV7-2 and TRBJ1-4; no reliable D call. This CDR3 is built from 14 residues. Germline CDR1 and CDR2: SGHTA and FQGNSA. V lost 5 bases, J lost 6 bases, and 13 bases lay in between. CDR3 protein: CASSAYGRDEKLFF. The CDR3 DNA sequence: TGTGCCAGCAGCGCTTACGGGAGGGATGAAAAACTGTTTTTT.

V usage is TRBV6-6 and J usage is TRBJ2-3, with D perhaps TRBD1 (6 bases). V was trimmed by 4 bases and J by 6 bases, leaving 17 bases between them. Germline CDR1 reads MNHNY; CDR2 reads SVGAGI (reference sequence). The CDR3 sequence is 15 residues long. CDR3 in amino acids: CASSLPGHRGDTQYF. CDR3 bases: TGTGCCAGCAGTTTACCGGGACACCGTGGGGATACGCAGTATTTT.

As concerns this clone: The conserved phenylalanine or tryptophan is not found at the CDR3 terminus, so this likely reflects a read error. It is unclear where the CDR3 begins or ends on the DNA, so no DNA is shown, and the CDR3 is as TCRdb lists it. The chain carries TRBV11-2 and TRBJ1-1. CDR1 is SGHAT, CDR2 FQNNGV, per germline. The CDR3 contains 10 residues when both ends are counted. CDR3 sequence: CASSLDRISR.

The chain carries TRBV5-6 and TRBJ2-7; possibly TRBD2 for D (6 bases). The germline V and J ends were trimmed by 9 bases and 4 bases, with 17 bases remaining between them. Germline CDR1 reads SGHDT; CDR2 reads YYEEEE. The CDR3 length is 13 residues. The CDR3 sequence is CATSRGTSYEQYF. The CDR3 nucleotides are TGTGCCACGTCCCGGGGGACCTCATACGAGCAGTACTTC.

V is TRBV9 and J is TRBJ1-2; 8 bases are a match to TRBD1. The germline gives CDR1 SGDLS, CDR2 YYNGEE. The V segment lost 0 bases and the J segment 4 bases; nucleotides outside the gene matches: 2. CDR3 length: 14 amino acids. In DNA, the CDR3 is TGTGCCAGCAGCGTAGAGGACAGGGTCTATGGCTACACCTTC. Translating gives CASSVEDRVYGYTF. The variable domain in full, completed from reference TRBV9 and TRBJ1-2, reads DSGVTQTPKHLITATGQRVTLRCSPRSGDLSVYWYQQSLDQGLQFLIQYYNGEERAKGNILERFSAQQFPDLHSELNLSSLELGDSALYFCASSVEDRVYGYTFGSGTRLTVV.

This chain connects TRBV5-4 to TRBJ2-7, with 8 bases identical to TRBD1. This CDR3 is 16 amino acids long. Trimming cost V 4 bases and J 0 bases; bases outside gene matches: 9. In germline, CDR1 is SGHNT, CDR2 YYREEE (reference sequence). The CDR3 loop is CASSRTGLVTSYEQYF. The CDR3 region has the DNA TGTGCCAGCAGCCGGACAGGGTTGGTCACCTCCTACGAGCAGTACTTC.

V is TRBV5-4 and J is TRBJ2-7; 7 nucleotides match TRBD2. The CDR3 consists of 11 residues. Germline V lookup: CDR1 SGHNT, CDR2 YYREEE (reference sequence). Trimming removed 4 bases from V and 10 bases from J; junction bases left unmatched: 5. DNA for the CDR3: TGTGCCAGCAGCCTGGGGGGGGACCAGTACTTC. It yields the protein CASSLGGDQYF.